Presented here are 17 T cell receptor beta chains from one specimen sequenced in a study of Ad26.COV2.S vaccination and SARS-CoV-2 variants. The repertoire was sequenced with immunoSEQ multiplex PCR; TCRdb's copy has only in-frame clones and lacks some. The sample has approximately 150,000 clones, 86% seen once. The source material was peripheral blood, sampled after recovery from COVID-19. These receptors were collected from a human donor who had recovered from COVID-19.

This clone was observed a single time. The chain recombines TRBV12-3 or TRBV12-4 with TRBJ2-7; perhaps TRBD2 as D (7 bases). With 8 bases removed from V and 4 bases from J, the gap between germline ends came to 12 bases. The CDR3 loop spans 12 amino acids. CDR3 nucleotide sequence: TGTGCCAGCTCGGGGGGCGCGTACGAGCAGTACTTC. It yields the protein CASSGGAYEQYF.

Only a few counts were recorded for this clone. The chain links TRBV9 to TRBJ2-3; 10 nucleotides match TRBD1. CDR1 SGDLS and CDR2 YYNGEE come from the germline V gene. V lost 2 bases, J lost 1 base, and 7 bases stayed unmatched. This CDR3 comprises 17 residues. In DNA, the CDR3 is TGTGCCAGCAGCGTCAAAGGGGGGACAGGGGGCACAGATACGCAGTATTTT. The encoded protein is CASSVKGGTGGTDTQYF.

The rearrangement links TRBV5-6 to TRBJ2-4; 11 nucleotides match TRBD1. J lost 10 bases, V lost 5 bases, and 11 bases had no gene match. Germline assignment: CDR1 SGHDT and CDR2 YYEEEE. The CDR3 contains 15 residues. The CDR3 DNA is TGTGCCAGCAGTCTCGGGACAGGGGGACCAGAAATTCAGTACTTC. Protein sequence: CASSLGTGGPEIQYF.

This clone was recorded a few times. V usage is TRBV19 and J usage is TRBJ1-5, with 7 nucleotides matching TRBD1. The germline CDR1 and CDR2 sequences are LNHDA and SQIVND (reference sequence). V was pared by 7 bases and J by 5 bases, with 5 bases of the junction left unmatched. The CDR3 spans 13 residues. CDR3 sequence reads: CASKGADYQPQHF. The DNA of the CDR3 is TGTGCCAGTAAGGGGGCAGACTATCAGCCCCAGCATTTT.

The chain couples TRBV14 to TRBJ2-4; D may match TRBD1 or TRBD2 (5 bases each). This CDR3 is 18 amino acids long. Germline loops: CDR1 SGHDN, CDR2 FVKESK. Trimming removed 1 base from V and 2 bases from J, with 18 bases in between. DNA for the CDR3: TGTGCCAGCAGCCAAGGTTTCGGGGCAATCAGGACCAAAAACATTCAGTACTTC. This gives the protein CASSQGFGAIRTKNIQYF.

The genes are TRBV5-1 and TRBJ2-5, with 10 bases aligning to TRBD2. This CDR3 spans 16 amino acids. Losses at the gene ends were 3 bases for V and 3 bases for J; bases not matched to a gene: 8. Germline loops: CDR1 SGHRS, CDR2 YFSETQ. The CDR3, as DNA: TGCGCCAGCAGCTATCCTCTAGCGGGGGCCGAAGAGACCCAGTACTTC. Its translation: CASSYPLAGAEETQYF.

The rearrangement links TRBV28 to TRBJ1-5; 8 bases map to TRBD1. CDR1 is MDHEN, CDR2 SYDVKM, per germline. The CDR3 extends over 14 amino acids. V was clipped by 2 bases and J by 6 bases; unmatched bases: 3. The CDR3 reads CASSLQGATQPQHF. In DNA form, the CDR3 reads TGTGCCAGCAGTTTACAGGGGGCTACTCAGCCCCAGCATTTT.

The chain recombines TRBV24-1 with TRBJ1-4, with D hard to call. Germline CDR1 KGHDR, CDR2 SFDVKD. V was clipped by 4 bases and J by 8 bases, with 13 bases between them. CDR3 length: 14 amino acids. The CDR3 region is CATSENSRAEKLFF. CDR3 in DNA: TGTGCCACCAGTGAGAATTCCCGGGCAGAAAAACTGTTTTTT.

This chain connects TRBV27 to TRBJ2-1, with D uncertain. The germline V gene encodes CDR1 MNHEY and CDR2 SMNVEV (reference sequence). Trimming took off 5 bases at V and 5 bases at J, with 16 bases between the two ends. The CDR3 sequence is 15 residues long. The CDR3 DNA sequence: TGTGCCAGCAGTCCCCTCCCCCCGGTTGACAATGAGCAGTTCTTC. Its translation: CASSPLPPVDNEQFF.

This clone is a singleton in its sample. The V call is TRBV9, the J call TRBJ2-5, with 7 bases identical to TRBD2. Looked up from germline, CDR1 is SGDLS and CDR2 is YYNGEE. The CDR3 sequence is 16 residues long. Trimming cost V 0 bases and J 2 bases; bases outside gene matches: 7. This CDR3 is CASSVGSGGPQETQYF. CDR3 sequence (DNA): TGTGCCAGCAGCGTAGGCTCGGGGGGACCGCAAGAGACCCAGTACTTC.

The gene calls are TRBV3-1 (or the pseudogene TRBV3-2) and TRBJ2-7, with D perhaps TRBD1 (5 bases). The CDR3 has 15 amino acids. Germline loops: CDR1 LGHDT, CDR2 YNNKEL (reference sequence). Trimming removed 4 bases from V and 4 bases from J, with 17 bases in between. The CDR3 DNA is TGTGCCAGCAGCCCACCAGGCAGGGTCTTATACGAGCAGTACTTC. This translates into CASSPPGRVLYEQYF.

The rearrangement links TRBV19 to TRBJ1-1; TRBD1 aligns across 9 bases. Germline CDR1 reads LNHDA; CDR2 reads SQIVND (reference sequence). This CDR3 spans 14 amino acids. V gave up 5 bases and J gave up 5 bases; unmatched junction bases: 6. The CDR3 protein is CASSGGTGLTEAFF. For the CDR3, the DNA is TGTGCCAGTAGTGGGGGGACAGGGTTGACTGAAGCTTTCTTT.

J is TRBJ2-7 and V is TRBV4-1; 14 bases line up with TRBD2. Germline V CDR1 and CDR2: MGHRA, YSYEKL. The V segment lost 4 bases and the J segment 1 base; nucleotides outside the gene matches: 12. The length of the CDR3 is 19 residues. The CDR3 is CASSRKETSGGAASYEQYF. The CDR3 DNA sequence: TGCGCCAGCAGCCGTAAGGAGACTAGCGGGGGGGCCGCGTCCTACGAGCAGTACTTC.

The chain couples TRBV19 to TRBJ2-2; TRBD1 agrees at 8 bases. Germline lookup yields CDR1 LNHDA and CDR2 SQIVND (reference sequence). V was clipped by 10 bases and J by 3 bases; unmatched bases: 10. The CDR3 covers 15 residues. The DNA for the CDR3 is TGTGCCACCTCACAGGGGGGCCCCTACACCGGGGAGCTGTTTTTT. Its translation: CATSQGGPYTGELFF. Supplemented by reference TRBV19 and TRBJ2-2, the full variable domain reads DGGITQSPKYLFRKEGQNVTLSCEQNLNHDAMYWYRQDPGQGLRLIYYSQIVNDFQKGDIAEGYSVSREKKESFPLTVTSAQKNPTAFYLCATSQGGPYTGELFFGEGSRLTVL.

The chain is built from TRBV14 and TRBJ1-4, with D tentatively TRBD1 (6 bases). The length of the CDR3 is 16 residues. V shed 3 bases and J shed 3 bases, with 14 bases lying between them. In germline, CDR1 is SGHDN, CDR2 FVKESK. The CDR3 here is CASSQLPGHPNEKLFF. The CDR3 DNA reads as TGTGCCAGCAGCCAGTTACCGGGACACCCTAATGAAAAACTGTTTTTT.

DNA of the CDR3: TGTGCCAGCAGCCAAGAAACGGGGTATTCACCCCTCCACTTT. Its translation is CASSQETGYSPLHF. The genes are TRBV3-1 (or the pseudogene TRBV3-2) and TRBJ1-6; D ambiguous. The V gene's germline CDR1 is LGHDT and CDR2 YNNKEL (reference sequence). The CDR3 totals 14 residues. Trimming cost V 0 bases and J 8 bases, with 8 bases left between them.

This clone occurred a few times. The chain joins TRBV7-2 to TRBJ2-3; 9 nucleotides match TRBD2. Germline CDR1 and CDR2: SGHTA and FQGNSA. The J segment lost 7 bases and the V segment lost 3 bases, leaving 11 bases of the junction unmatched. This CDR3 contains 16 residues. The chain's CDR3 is CASSFSSGVLRNTQYF. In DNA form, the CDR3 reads TGTGCCAGCAGCTTCTCTAGCGGGGTGCTCAGAAATACGCAGTATTTT.